These 20 T cell receptor beta chains share one sample of origin, sequenced in a study of cytomegalovirus exposure and HLA in healthy donors. The PCR had 60 Vbeta and 13 Jbeta primers. TCRdb keeps only in-frame clones here, not all; method: immunoSEQ multiplex PCR. The sample table sets out around 40,000 clones. Sequencing was performed on PBMCs. Receptors were obtained from a human donor in good health.

The V gene is TRBV5-8, the J gene TRBJ2-1; the D gene is possibly TRBD2 (6 bases). The CDR3 has 14 amino acids. Looked up from germline, CDR1 is SGHTS and CDR2 is YDEGEE. Trimming removed 4 bases from V and 3 bases from J, with 11 bases in between. The CDR3 nucleotides are TGTGCCAGCAGCCCCCCGGGACTCTACAATGAGCAGTTCTTC. Translating gives CASSPPGLYNEQFF.

The V call is TRBV5-6, the J call TRBJ1-4; no firm D call. V was trimmed by 1 base and J by 4 bases, leaving 17 bases between them. The CDR3 is 17 amino acids. Germline V gene lookup returns CDR1 SGHDT and CDR2 YYEEEE. Here the CDR3 DNA reads TGTGCCAGCAGCTTGATGACGGCGGGCAGTCTTAATGAAAAACTGTTTTTT. Translated: CASSLMTAGSLNEKLFF.

The J gene is TRBJ2-5, the V gene TRBV9; possibly TRBD2 for D (6 bases). The CDR3 covers 13 residues. Trimming took 0 bases from V and 7 from J, leaving 10 bases between them. The germline V gene encodes CDR1 SGDLS and CDR2 YYNGEE. Here the CDR3 reads CASSVAEGRTQYF. The CDR3 region has the DNA TGTGCCAGCAGCGTAGCGGAGGGTCGGACCCAGTACTTC. Supplemented by reference TRBV9 and TRBJ2-5, the full variable domain reads DSGVTQTPKHLITATGQRVTLRCSPRSGDLSVYWYQQSLDQGLQFLIQYYNGEERAKGNILERFSAQQFPDLHSELNLSSLELGDSALYFCASSVAEGRTQYFGPGTRLLVL.

The chain recombines TRBV5-5 with TRBJ2-1; 7 nucleotides match TRBD2. The CDR3 spans 14 residues. Germline V gene lookup returns CDR1 SGHKS and CDR2 YYEKEE (reference sequence). V shed 1 base and J 5 bases; nucleotides not matched to a gene: 3. The CDR3 DNA is TGTGCCAGCAGCTTGTTTCGGGGGGACAATGAGCAGTTCTTC. As protein: CASSLFRGDNEQFF. Combining the CDR3 with reference TRBV5-5 and TRBJ2-1 gives the whole variable domain DAGVTQSPTHLIKTRGQQVTLRCSPISGHKSVSWYQQVLGQGPQFIFQYYEKEERGRGNFPDRFSARQFPNYSSELNVNALLLGDSALYLCASSLFRGDNEQFFGPGTRLTVL.

This rearrangement joins TRBV30 to TRBJ2-7; TRBD1 is a possible D gene (7 bases). This CDR3 has 14 amino acids. Germline V gene sequence: CDR1 GTSNPN, CDR2 SVGIG (reference sequence). The V end was cut by 2 bases, the J end by 3 bases, with 14 bases between. In DNA form, the CDR3 reads TGTGCCTGGAGTTACGGGGGACAGAACTACGAGCAGTACTTC. It translates to CAWSYGGQNYEQYF.

This rearrangement joins TRBV7-9 to TRBJ1-2, with no clear D. The CDR3 has 13 residues. Per the germline V gene, CDR1 is SEHNR and CDR2 is FQNEAQ (reference sequence). The ends were cut back, 1 base at V and 10 bases at J, with 13 bases in the middle. CDR3 bases: TGTGCCAGCAGCTTAGGAGGGAAAAATCCCTACACCTTC. This translates into CASSLGGKNPYTF.

The gene calls are TRBV10-3 and TRBJ1-2; a possible D gene is TRBD1 (5 bases). CDR3 length: 13 residues. The V end lost 3 bases, the J end lost 5 bases, and 10 bases lay between the germline ends. The germline gives CDR1 ENHRY, CDR2 SYGVKD. CDR3 DNA sequence: TGTGCCATCAGTGATCAGGGTGGGTATGGCTACACCTTC. Protein: CAISDQGGYGYTF.

The chain employs TRBV30 and TRBJ2-2; D is unclear. The CDR3 covers 12 residues. Germline V gives CDR1 GTSNPN, CDR2 SVGIG (reference sequence). Between the trimmed V and J ends, which lost 4 bases and 0 bases, there was a span of 3 bases. The CDR3: CAWNTNTGELFF. The CDR3 nucleotides are TGTGCCTGGAACACGAACACCGGGGAGCTGTTTTTT.

The chain carries TRBV29-1 and TRBJ2-6, with TRBD2 matching over 7 bases. CDR1 is SQVTM, CDR2 ANQGSEA, per germline. With V trimmed by 5 bases and J by 1 base, 5 bases remained unmatched. The CDR3 consists of 15 residues. The CDR3 DNA reads TGCAGCGTTTTAACCGGGAGGTCTGGGGCCAACGTCCTGACTTTC. Encoded protein: CSVLTGRSGANVLTF.

The genes are TRBV7-9 and TRBJ2-5; TRBD2 aligns across 7 bases. The DNA end is a closer match to TRBJ2-7, so the J assignment may be wrong. CDR3 length: 14 amino acids. Germline V CDR1 and CDR2: SEHNR, FQNEAQ (reference sequence). CDR3 protein: CASSPGGGKNEQYF. The CDR3 DNA reads TGTGCCAGCAGCCCGGGGGGAGGTAAAAACGAGCAGTACTTC.

This chain links TRBV19 with TRBJ2-3; 7 nucleotides line up with TRBD1. Germline V gene sequence: CDR1 LNHDA, CDR2 SQIVND (reference sequence). The CDR3 totals 14 residues. The J segment lost 1 base and the V segment lost 10 bases, leaving 8 bases of the junction unmatched. Here the CDR3 DNA reads TGTGCCATTACGACAGGGTTCGGCACAGATACGCAGTATTTT. Translating it yields CAITTGFGTDTQYF.

The V and J genes are TRBV4-1 and TRBJ1-2; 8 positions agree with TRBD1. The CDR3 is 15 residues long. CDR1 and CDR2 from the germline V gene are MGHRA and YSYEKL. Losses at the gene ends were 3 bases for V and 2 bases for J; bases not matched to a gene: 5. The CDR3 here is CASSHLGQGNYGYTF. The CDR3 nucleotides read TGCGCCAGCAGCCACTTAGGACAGGGCAACTATGGCTACACCTTC.

The chain has TRBV28 and TRBJ1-1, with D unclear. CDR3 size: 18 residues. The V end lost 5 bases, the J end lost 0 bases, and 22 bases lay between the germline ends. Per the germline V gene, CDR1 is MDHEN and CDR2 is SYDVKM. CDR3 sequence: CASSNTEKSLRMNTEAFF. DNA of the CDR3: TGTGCCAGCAGTAATACGGAGAAAAGCCTTCGCATGAACACTGAAGCTTTCTTT.

The chain links TRBV2 to TRBJ1-2; 9 bases agree with TRBD1. V shed 6 bases, J shed 7 bases, and the junction held 9 bases outside the gene matches. From germline, CDR1 is SNHLY and CDR2 FYNNEI. The CDR3 spans 14 residues. Here the CDR3 reads CASSKTGGTGGYTF. The DNA of the CDR3 is TGTGCCAGCAGCAAGACAGGGGGTACCGGTGGCTACACCTTC.

V is TRBV6-5 and J is TRBJ1-2; D may be TRBD1 (5 bases). CDR3 length: 15 amino acids. Trimming took 0 bases from V and 3 from J, leaving 11 bases between them. Germline assignment: CDR1 MNHEY and CDR2 SVGAGI. The CDR3 bases are TGTGCCAGCAGTTACTCCCGCAGGGCGGACTATGGCTACACCTTC. It yields the protein CASSYSRRADYGYTF.

This chain joins TRBV29-1 and TRBJ2-7, with D perhaps TRBD1 (5 bases). Trimming left V 0 bases short and J 7 bases short, with 19 bases between. This CDR3 has 15 amino acids. Germline CDR1 is SQVTM and CDR2 is ANQGSEA. This CDR3 reads CSVEDGVRASREQYF. The CDR3 nucleotides read TGCAGCGTTGAAGATGGAGTCAGGGCCTCAAGGGAGCAGTACTTC.

The chain recombines TRBV7-2 with TRBJ2-7; 8 nucleotides agree with TRBD1. Germline CDR1 reads SGHTA; CDR2 reads FQGNSA. J lost 5 bases, V lost 1 base, and 4 bases had no gene match. The CDR3 runs 14 residues. The CDR3 sequence is CASSLGAGGDEQYF. CDR3 DNA sequence: TGTGCCAGCAGCTTAGGGGCAGGGGGCGACGAGCAGTACTTC. The full variable domain, in which reference TRBV7-2 and TRBJ2-7 provide the parts outside the CDR3, is GAGVSQSPSNKVTEKGKDVELRCDPISGHTALYWYRQSLGQGLEFLIYFQGNSAPDKSGLPSDRFSAERTGGSVSTLTIQRTQQEDSAVYLCASSLGAGGDEQYFGPGTRLTVT.

The chain carries TRBV29-1 and TRBJ1-1; D remains unclear. This CDR3 has 13 amino acids. Looked up from germline, CDR1 is SQVTM and CDR2 is ANQGSEA. Trimming pared 6 bases from V and 3 bases from J, leaving 14 bases between. DNA for the CDR3: TGCAGCGTCCGGCGGGGTGGGGACACTGAAGCTTTCTTT. Translation gives CSVRRGGDTEAFF. Using reference TRBV29-1 and TRBJ1-1 for the parts outside the CDR3, the full variable domain is SAVISQKPSRDICQRGTSLTIQCQVDSQVTMMFWYRQQPGQSLTLIATANQGSEATYESGFVIDKFPISRPNLTFSTLTVSNMSPEDSSIYLCSVRRGGDTEAFFGQGTRLTVV.

The chain combines TRBV7-9 with TRBJ1-2; D may be TRBD1 (6 bases). Between the trimmed V and J ends, which lost 1 base and 5 bases, there was a span of 14 bases. Germline V gives CDR1 SEHNR, CDR2 FQNEAQ (reference sequence). The CDR3 is made up of 15 amino acids. CDR3 protein: CASSLDSTGSYGYTF. The CDR3 coding sequence is TGTGCCAGCAGCTTAGACTCGACAGGCTCTTATGGCTACACCTTC.

The chain uses TRBV28 and TRBJ1-1; TRBD1 agrees at 11 bases. The CDR3 consists of 15 residues. J gave up 1 base and V 8 bases, and 6 bases lay outside the gene matches. The V gene's germline CDR1 is MDHEN and CDR2 SYDVKM. This CDR3 is CASHSGTGGNTEAFF. The CDR3 DNA follows: TGTGCCAGCCACTCCGGGACAGGGGGGAACACTGAAGCTTTCTTT.